The clone carrying this T cell receptor beta chain was seen repeatedly, ten times or more. Lactation, pregnancy, other autoimmune disease or uncontrolled infection excluded patients. The data were taken from a study of T cells in Graves' hyperthyroidism and ophthalmopathy. The germline V and J ends were trimmed by 1 base and 5 bases, with 9 bases remaining between them. The germline V gene encodes CDR1 SGHRS and CDR2 YFSETQ. The CDR3 sequence is 13 residues long. RNA transcripts served as the template for amplifying TCR beta CDR3 regions. The HTBI primer set drove a first-round RT-PCR of the TCR CDR3. TCRdb used MiXCR to reprocess the multiplex PCR reads, holding one entry per CDR3 protein. This table has under 550,000 distinct CDR3 sequences, about 20% appearing once.

V and J are TRBV5-1 and TRBJ1-2; D ambiguous. The sample was blood. This TCR came from a man aged 40-49 years with Graves' ophthalmopathy. CDR3 sequence (DNA): TGCGCCAGCAGCTTGTCCCCCTTTTATGGCTACACCTTC. It is translated as CASSLSPFYGYTF.